The 10 T cell receptor beta chains below come from one sample, sequenced in a study of chemoradiotherapy in HPV16-positive cancers. Assay used: immunoSEQ multiplex PCR; TCRdb lists only in-frame clones, some missing. The sample yields around 8,300 clones, roughly nine tenths seen once. This specimen was blood, taken from a patient who underwent chemoradiotherapy. The source is a human donor with HPV-associated anogenital cancer.

The table lists this clone with a count of one. The V gene is TRBV19, the J gene TRBJ2-7, with 10 bases identical to TRBD1. V gave up 7 bases and J gave up 2 bases; unmatched junction bases: 20. Germline CDR1 LNHDA, CDR2 SQIVND (reference sequence). The CDR3 spans 19 residues. CDR3 DNA: TGTGCCAGTACCCCCCCCTTAAAAAATGTTGGGACAGGGGCCTACGAGCAGTACGTC. It translates to CASTPPLKNVGTGAYEQYV.

The chain carries TRBV29-1 and TRBJ1-1; the match to TRBD1 covers 7 bases. The V segment lost 6 bases and the J segment 2 bases; nucleotides outside the gene matches: 6. CDR3 length equals 13 residues. CDR1 is SQVTM, CDR2 ANQGSEA, per germline. CDR3 in DNA: TGCAGCGTCCCAGGACAGGTAAACACTGAAGCTTTCTTT. Its protein product is CSVPGQVNTEAFF.

V usage is TRBV19 and J usage is TRBJ2-7, with a weak D call TRBD1 (6 bases). V shed 0 bases and J shed 3 bases, with 15 bases lying between them. Germline V gene lookup returns CDR1 LNHDA and CDR2 SQIVND (reference sequence). This CDR3 contains 16 residues. In nucleotides, the CDR3 is TGTGCCAGTAGTATAGATCGGACAGCGGTTCTCTACGAGCAGTACTTC. It yields the protein CASSIDRTAVLYEQYF.

The chain recombines TRBV5-4 with TRBJ2-1; TRBD2 agrees at 8 bases. J was trimmed by 6 bases and V by 2 bases; bases with no gene match: 7. Germline V lookup: CDR1 SGHNT, CDR2 YYREEE (reference sequence). The CDR3 is 15 residues long. In nucleotides, the CDR3 is TGTGCCAGCAGCTTCCCCGGGACTAGGGGCAATGAGCAGTTCTTC. This encodes CASSFPGTRGNEQFF. Full variable domain (outside the CDR3, taken from reference TRBV5-4 and TRBJ2-1): ETGVTQSPTHLIKTRGQQVTLRCSSQSGHNTVSWYQQALGQGPQFIFQYYREEENGRGNFPPRFSGLQFPNYSSELNVNALELDDSALYLCASSFPGTRGNEQFFGPGTRLTVL.

This chain links TRBV6-6 with TRBJ2-3; the D is unclear. The CDR3 has 12 amino acids. Between the trimmed V and J ends, which lost 5 bases and 7 bases, there was a span of 10 bases. Germline V gives CDR1 MNHNY, CDR2 SVGAGI (reference sequence). DNA for the CDR3: TGTGCCAGCAGTCGGCCGAGGAATACGCAGTATTTT. Translated, it gives CASSRPRNTQYF.

The V call is TRBV5-1, the J call TRBJ1-2, with D perhaps TRBD1 (6 bases). There are 15 residues in the CDR3. V gave up 4 bases and J gave up 4 bases, with 17 bases separating them. The germline CDR1 and CDR2 sequences are SGHRS and YFSETQ. The CDR3 sequence: CASSPQGGAIYGYTF. CDR3 DNA sequence: TGCGCCAGCAGCCCGCAAGGGGGGGCTATCTATGGCTACACCTTC.

This clone was seen a single time. The V and J genes are TRBV9 and TRBJ2-3; 10 bases fit TRBD1. This CDR3 comprises 17 residues. The ends lost 0 bases at V and 4 bases at J; junction bases unmatched: 8. Germline V gene lookup returns CDR1 SGDLS and CDR2 YYNGEE. DNA for the CDR3: TGTGCCAGCAGCGTAGCTACGGGACAGGGGATCTCAGATACGCAGTATTTT. Its protein is CASSVATGQGISDTQYF. The complete variable domain, with remaining parts taken from reference TRBV9 and TRBJ2-3, reads DSGVTQTPKHLITATGQRVTLRCSPRSGDLSVYWYQQSLDQGLQFLIQYYNGEERAKGNILERFSAQQFPDLHSELNLSSLELGDSALYFCASSVATGQGISDTQYFGPGTRLTVL.

CDR3 residues: CASSQRGDLYNEQFF. The CDR3 DNA sequence: TGTGCCAGCAGCCAGCGGGGAGATCTATACAATGAGCAGTTCTTC. The rearrangement links TRBV5-8 to TRBJ2-1; 7 bases line up with TRBD2. V trimming: 4 bases; J trimming: 4 bases; junction bases outside the gene matches: 8. The CDR3 has 15 amino acids. Germline V CDR1 and CDR2: SGHTS, YDEGEE.

The V gene is TRBV7-9, the J gene TRBJ2-2; 8 bases map to TRBD2. The germline gives CDR1 SEHNR, CDR2 FQNEAQ (reference sequence). Trimming cost V 2 bases and J 3 bases; bases outside gene matches: 5. The CDR3 is made up of 16 amino acids. CDR3 nucleotides: TGTGCCAGCAGCTTACCATTAGCGGGGCACACCGGGGAGCTGTTTTTT. It specifies CASSLPLAGHTGELFF.

This chain connects TRBV6-6 to TRBJ2-4, with D perhaps matching TRBD2 (7 bases). Germline V gene lookup returns CDR1 MNHNY and CDR2 SVGAGI (reference sequence). The CDR3 is 14 amino acids. V was clipped by 7 bases and J by 6 bases, with 16 bases between them. DNA for the CDR3: TGTGCCAGCACCTCCATCCGGGGGGCAAACATTCAGTACTTC. Translation: CASTSIRGANIQYF.